This note documents a single T cell receptor beta chain sequence. These data are taken from a study of CD8 T cells in Susac syndrome. Study details: Each patient with Susac syndrome, at the time of blood draw, was therapy-naive, on corticosteroids, or on intravenous immunoglobulin alone.

This CDR3 comprises 14 residues. The V gene's germline CDR1 is SGHVS and CDR2 FQNEAQ. The ends were cut back, 5 bases at V and 1 base at J, with 12 bases in the middle. Random hexamers were used to reverse transcribe roughly 0.5 to 1 ug of RNA. Amplification of TCR beta CDR3 across 54 Vbeta and 13 Jbeta was performed with immunoSEQ multiplex PCR. Each CDR3 protein gets one entry after TCRdb re-called the immunoSEQ multiplex PCR reads with MiXCR. Of roughly 110,000 distinct CDR3 sequences in the sample, 94% were seen once. The source of this sequence is a human donor with Susac syndrome. The sample comprised CD8+ T cells from PBMCs. The chain carries TRBV7-8 and TRBJ2-7; the D gene is possibly TRBD1 (6 bases). CDR3 sequence (DNA): TGTGCCAGCAGCCCGGGACATCTTTCCTACGAGCAGTACTTC. Translation gives CASSPGHLSYEQYF.